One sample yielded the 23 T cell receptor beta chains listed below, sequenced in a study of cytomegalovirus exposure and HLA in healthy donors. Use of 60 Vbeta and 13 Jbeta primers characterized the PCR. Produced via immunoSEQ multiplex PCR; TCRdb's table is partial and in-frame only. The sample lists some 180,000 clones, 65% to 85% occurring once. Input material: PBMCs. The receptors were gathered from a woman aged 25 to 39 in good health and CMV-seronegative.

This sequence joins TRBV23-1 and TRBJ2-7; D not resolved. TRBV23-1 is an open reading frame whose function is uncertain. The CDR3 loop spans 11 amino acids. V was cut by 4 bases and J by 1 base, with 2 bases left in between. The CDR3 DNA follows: TGCGCCAGCAGTCCATCCTACGAGCAGTACTTC. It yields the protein CASSPSYEQYF.

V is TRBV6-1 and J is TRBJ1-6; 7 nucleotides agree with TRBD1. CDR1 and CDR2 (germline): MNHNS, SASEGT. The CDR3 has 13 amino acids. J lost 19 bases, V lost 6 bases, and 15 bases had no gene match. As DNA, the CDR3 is TGTGCCAGCAGCCCAACGAGGGGGCCCCTAGGGCACTTT. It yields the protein CASSPTRGPLGHF.

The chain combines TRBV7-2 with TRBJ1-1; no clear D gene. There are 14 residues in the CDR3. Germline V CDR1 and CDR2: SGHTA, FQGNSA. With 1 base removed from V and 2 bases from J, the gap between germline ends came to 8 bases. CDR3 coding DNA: TGTGCCAGCAGCTTAGTGGCGGGAAACACTGAAGCTTTCTTT. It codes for CASSLVAGNTEAFF.

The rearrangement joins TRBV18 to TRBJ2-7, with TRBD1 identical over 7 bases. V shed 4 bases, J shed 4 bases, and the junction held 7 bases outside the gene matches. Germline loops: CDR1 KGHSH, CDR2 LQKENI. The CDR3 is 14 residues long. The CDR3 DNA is TGTGCCAGCTCACATCCGACAGGGACGTACGAGCAGTACTTC. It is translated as CASSHPTGTYEQYF.

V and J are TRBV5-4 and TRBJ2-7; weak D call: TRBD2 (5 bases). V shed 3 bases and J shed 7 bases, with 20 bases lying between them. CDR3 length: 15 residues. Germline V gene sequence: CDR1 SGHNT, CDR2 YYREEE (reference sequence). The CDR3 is CASSSSLTGYQEQYF. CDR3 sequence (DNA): TGTGCCAGCAGCTCCTCACTAACGGGATACCAAGAGCAGTACTTC.

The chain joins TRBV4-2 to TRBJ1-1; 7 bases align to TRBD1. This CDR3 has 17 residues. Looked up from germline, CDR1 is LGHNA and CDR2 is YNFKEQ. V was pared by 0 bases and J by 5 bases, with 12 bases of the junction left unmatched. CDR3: CASSQETDTGARTEAFF. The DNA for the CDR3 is TGTGCCAGCAGCCAAGAGACTGATACAGGGGCTCGGACTGAAGCTTTCTTT.

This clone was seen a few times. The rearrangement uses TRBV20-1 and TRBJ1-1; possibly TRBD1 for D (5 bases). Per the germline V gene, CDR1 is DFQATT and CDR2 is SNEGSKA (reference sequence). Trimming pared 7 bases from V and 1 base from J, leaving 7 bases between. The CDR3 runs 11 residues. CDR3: CSGRENTEAFF. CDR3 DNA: TGCAGTGGCAGGGAGAACACTGAAGCTTTCTTT.

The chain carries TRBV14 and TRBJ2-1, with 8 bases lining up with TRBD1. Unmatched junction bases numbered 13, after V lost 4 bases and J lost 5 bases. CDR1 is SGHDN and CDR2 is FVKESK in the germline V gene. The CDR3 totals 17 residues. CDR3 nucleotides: TGTGCCAGCAGCCTCAGACAGGGGCGCGGTGGGGACAATGAGCAGTTCTTC. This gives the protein CASSLRQGRGGDNEQFF.

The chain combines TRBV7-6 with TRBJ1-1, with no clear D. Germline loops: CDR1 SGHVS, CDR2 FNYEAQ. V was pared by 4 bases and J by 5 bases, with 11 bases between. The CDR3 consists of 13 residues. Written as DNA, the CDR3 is TGTGCCAGCAGCTCCGGATGGAGGACTGAAGCTTTCTTT. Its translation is CASSSGWRTEAFF. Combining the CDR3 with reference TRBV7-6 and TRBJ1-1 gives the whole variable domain GAGVSQSPRYKVTKRGQDVALRCDPISGHVSLYWYRQALGQGPEFLTYFNYEAQQDKSGLPNDRFSAERPEGSISTLTIQRTEQRDSAMYRCASSSGWRTEAFFGQGTRLTVV.

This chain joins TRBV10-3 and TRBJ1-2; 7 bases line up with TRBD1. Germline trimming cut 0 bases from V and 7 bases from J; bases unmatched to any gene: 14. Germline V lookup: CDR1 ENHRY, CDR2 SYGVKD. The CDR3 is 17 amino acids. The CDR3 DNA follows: TGTGCCATCAGTGAGTCGACTAAGGAGAAGTACAGGGGTGGCTACACCTTC. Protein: CAISESTKEKYRGGYTF.

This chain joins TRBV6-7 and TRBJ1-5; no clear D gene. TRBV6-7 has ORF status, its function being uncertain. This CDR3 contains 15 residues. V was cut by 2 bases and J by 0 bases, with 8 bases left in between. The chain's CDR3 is CASSYPTDSNQPQHF. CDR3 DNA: TGTGCCAGCAGTTACCCTACCGATAGCAATCAGCCCCAGCATTTT.

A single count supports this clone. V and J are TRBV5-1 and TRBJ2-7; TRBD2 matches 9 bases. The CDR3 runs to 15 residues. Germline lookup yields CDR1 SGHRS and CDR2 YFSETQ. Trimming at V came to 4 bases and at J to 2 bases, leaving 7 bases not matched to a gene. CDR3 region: CASSPSAGGAYEQYF. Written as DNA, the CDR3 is TGCGCCAGCAGCCCCTCGGCGGGGGGGGCCTACGAGCAGTACTTC. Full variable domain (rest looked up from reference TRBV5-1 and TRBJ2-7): KAGVTQTPRYLIKTRGQQVTLSCSPISGHRSVSWYQQTPGQGLQFLFEYFSETQRNKGNFPGRFSGRQFSNSRSEMNVSTLELGDSALYLCASSPSAGGAYEQYFGPGTRLTVT.

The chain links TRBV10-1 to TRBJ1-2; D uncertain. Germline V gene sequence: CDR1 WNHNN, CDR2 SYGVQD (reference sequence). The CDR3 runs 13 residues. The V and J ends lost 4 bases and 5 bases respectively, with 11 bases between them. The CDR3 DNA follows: TGCGCCAGCAGTGCCCAGGCCATGTATGGCTACACCTTC. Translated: CASSAQAMYGYTF.

The CDR3 nucleotides read TGTGCCAGCTCAAGCGGGAGGGAACTGAACGAGCAGTACTTC. This translates into CASSSGRELNEQYF. The chain recombines TRBV28 with TRBJ2-7, with 10 bases fitting TRBD2. V lost 8 bases to trimming and J lost 5 bases; unmatched junction nucleotides: 9. The CDR3 is 14 residues long. Germline loops: CDR1 MDHEN, CDR2 SYDVKM.

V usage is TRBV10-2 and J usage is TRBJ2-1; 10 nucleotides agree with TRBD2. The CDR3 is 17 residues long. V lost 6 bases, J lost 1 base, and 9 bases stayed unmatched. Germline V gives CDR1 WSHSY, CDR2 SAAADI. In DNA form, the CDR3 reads TGCGCCAGCAGGTCTTTTAGCGGGGGGATTTCCTACAATGAGCAGTTCTTC. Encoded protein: CASRSFSGGISYNEQFF.

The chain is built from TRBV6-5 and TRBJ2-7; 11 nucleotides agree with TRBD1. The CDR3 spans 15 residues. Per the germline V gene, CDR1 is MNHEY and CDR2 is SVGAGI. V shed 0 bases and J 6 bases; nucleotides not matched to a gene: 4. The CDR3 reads CASSYSGQGATEQYF. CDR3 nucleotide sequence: TGTGCCAGCAGTTACTCCGGACAGGGGGCAACCGAGCAGTACTTC.

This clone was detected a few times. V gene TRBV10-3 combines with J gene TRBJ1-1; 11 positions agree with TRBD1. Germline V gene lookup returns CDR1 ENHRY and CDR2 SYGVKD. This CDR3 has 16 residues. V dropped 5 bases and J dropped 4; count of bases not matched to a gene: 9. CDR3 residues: CAISPGTGGVSTEAFF. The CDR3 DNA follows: TGTGCCATCAGTCCGGGGACAGGGGGTGTAAGCACTGAAGCTTTCTTT.

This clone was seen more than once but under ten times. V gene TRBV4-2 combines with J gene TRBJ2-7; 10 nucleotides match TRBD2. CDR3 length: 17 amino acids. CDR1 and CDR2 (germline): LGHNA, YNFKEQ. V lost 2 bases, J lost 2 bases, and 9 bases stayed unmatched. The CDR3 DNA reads TGTGCCAGCAGCCAACTAACTAGCGGGGACCCTACCTACGAGCAGTACTTC. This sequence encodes CASSQLTSGDPTYEQYF.

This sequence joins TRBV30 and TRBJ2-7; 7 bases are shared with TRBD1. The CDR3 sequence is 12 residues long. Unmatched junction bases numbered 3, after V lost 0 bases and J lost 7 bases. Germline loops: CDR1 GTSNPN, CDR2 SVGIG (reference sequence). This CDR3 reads CAWSVLRGEQYF. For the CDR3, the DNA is TGTGCCTGGAGTGTACTCAGGGGGGAGCAGTACTTC.

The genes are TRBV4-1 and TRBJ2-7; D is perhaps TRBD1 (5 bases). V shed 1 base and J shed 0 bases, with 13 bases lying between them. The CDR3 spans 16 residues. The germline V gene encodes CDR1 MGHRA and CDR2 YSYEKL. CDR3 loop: CASSQGLTASSYEQYF. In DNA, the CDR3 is TGCGCCAGCAGCCAAGGGTTGACAGCGAGCTCCTACGAGCAGTACTTC.

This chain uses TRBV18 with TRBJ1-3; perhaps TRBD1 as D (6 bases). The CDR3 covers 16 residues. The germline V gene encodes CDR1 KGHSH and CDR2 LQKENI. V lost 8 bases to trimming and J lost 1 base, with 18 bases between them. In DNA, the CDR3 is TGTGCCAGCAAACAGGGTGTGGATCGATCTGGAAACACCATATATTTT. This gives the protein CASKQGVDRSGNTIYF.

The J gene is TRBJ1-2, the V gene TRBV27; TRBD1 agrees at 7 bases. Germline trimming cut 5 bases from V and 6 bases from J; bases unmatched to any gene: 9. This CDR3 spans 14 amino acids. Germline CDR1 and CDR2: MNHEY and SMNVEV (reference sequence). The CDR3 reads CASSPDREWHGYTF. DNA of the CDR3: TGTGCCAGCAGTCCCGACAGGGAGTGGCATGGCTACACCTTC.

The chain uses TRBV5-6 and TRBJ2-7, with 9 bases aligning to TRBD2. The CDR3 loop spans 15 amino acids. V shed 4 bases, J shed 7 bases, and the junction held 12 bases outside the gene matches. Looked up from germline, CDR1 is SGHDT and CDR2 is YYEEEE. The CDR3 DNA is TGTGCCAGCAGCCCCGCGGTAGCGGGAGTGGGGGAGCAGTACTTC. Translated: CASSPAVAGVGEQYF.